These 22 T cell receptor beta chains share one sample of origin, sequenced in a study of OX40 agonist ivuxolimab in advanced cancers. Clones were read by immunoSEQ multiplex PCR, and TCRdb kept only the in-frame ones, dropping some. The repertoire holds 40,000 to 60,000 clones, with 81% as singletons. This specimen consisted of CD4+ or CD8+ T cells sorted from blood, obtained in a trial of the OX40 agonist ivuxolimab. Receptors originate from an adult with an advanced solid tumor such as melanoma, head and neck, liver or kidney cancer.

V gene TRBV29-1 combines with J gene TRBJ1-2; a weak D match, TRBD1 (5 bases). CDR3 length: 11 amino acids. Trimming shortened V by 7 bases and J by 3 bases, and 9 bases separated the two germline ends. Germline V gives CDR1 SQVTM, CDR2 ANQGSEA. CDR3 sequence reads: CSAREDYGYTF. The CDR3 DNA reads TGCAGCGCCAGGGAAGACTATGGCTACACCTTC.

The chain employs TRBV13 and TRBJ2-1; possibly TRBD1 or TRBD2 for D (5 bases each). V was shortened by 5 bases and J by 9 bases, with 17 bases between the two germline ends. Germline assignment: CDR1 PRHDT and CDR2 FYEKMQ (reference sequence). The CDR3 has 14 residues. The CDR3 loop reads CASSPGTRSSEQFF. As DNA, the CDR3 is TGTGCCAGCAGCCCGGGGACCAGGAGTTCTGAGCAGTTCTTC. Together with reference TRBV13 and TRBJ2-1, the CDR3 gives the full variable domain: AAGVIQSPRHLIKEKRETATLKCYPIPRHDTVYWYQQGPGQDPQFLISFYEKMQSDKGSIPDRFSAQQFSDYHSELNMSSLELGDSALYFCASSPGTRSSEQFFGPGTRLTVL.

V usage is TRBV11-2 and J usage is TRBJ2-5; D uncertain. The CDR3 has 11 amino acids. Trimming cost V 3 bases and J 4 bases, with 3 bases left between them. CDR1 SGHAT and CDR2 FQNNGV come from the germline V gene. The CDR3 DNA is TGTGCCAGCAGCTTTGGAGAGACCCAGTACTTC. This encodes CASSFGETQYF.

J is TRBJ2-7 and V is TRBV4-3; TRBD1 agrees at 8 bases. Germline V CDR1 and CDR2: LGHNA, YSLEER. Unmatched junction bases numbered 5, after V lost 1 base and J lost 3 bases. The CDR3 runs to 15 residues. The CDR3, as DNA: TGCGCCAGCAGCCAAGTCGTAGGACAGGGCTACGAGCAGTACTTC. Translation: CASSQVVGQGYEQYF.

This chain uses TRBV2 with TRBJ2-1; D tentatively reads TRBD1 or TRBD2 (5 bases each). This CDR3 region has 15 residues. Germline V lookup: CDR1 SNHLY, CDR2 FYNNEI. The germline V and J ends were trimmed by 0 bases and 6 bases, with 12 bases remaining between them. The CDR3 DNA reads as TGTGCCAGCAGTGAAGCGGAGAGGGGTCGCAATGAGCAGTTCTTC. This gives the protein CASSEAERGRNEQFF.

The chain combines TRBV5-1 with TRBJ1-6, with D unclear. The CDR3 totals 16 residues. V was shortened by 0 bases and J by 9 bases, with 16 bases between the two germline ends. Germline V gene lookup returns CDR1 SGHRS and CDR2 YFSETQ. The CDR3 spells CASSLAPDRLSSPLHF. CDR3 nucleotide sequence: TGCGCCAGCAGCTTGGCCCCCGACCGTTTAAGTTCACCCCTCCACTTT.

This clone was seen a handful of times. In DNA, the CDR3 is TGTGCCAGCAGCCCGGGACCGGGTGTGGAAGCTTTCTTT. It translates to CASSPGPGVEAFF. V is TRBV7-7 and J is TRBJ1-1; D is possibly TRBD1 (5 bases). Deletions cut 5 bases from V and 8 bases from J, with 15 bases between. Looked up from germline, CDR1 is SSHAT and CDR2 is FNYEAQ (reference sequence). The CDR3 extends over 13 amino acids.

The gene calls are TRBV6-5 and TRBJ1-4, with D uncertain. V was pared by 5 bases and J by 0 bases, with 10 bases between. CDR1 MNHEY and CDR2 SVGAGI come from the germline V gene. This CDR3 has 15 amino acids. The CDR3 loop is CASSGETTTNEKLFF. The CDR3 region has the DNA TGTGCCAGCAGTGGGGAAACGACAACTAATGAAAAACTGTTTTTT.

This rearrangement joins TRBV9 to TRBJ2-7, with 9 bases matching TRBD1. The J segment lost 5 bases and the V segment lost 2 bases, leaving 8 bases of the junction unmatched. Germline V lookup: CDR1 SGDLS, CDR2 YYNGEE. The CDR3 runs 15 residues. CDR3 nucleotide sequence: TGTGCCAGCAGCGTTTTGACAGGGGGGATAGACGAGCAGTACTTC. Protein: CASSVLTGGIDEQYF.

The chain has TRBV9 and TRBJ2-2, with 10 nucleotides matching TRBD2. The V and J ends lost 3 bases and 3 bases, in that order; junction bases with no gene match: 11. In germline, CDR1 is SGDLS, CDR2 YYNGEE. CDR3 size: 18 residues. The CDR3 nucleotides read TGTGCCAGCAGCGCCCCGGCTAGCGGGGGAAGGGACACCGGGGAGCTGTTTTTT. Translation gives CASSAPASGGRDTGELFF.

This chain joins TRBV7-9 and TRBJ1-3, with 10 bases lining up with TRBD1. The V and J ends lost 5 bases and 8 bases, in that order; junction bases with no gene match: 6. The germline CDR1 and CDR2 sequences are SEHNR and FQNEAQ (reference sequence). The CDR3 has 14 amino acids. The CDR3 loop reads CASSVDRGLDTIYF. The CDR3, as DNA: TGTGCCAGCAGCGTGGACAGGGGGTTGGACACCATATATTTT.

For the CDR3, the DNA is TGTGCCAGCAGCCCTCGGGACAGGTCGAGAGAGCAGTACGTC. Residues: CASSPRDRSREQYV. The rearrangement joins TRBV7-9 to TRBJ2-7; 8 bases are shared with TRBD1. The CDR3 has 14 amino acids. The ends lost 5 bases at V and 7 bases at J; junction bases unmatched: 10. Looked up from germline, CDR1 is SEHNR and CDR2 is FQNEAQ (reference sequence).

This clone came up once. The rearrangement joins TRBV5-8 to TRBJ2-1; D not resolved. Germline CDR1 reads SGHTS; CDR2 reads YDEGEE. Trimming stripped 1 base from V and 5 bases from J, with 13 bases between. This CDR3 comprises 15 residues. The CDR3: CASSLLRTFNNEQFF. Here the CDR3 DNA reads TGTGCCAGCAGCTTGCTTCGTACATTTAACAATGAGCAGTTCTTC.

The chain links TRBV27 to TRBJ2-1, with D hard to call. Trimming removed 4 bases at V and 0 bases at J, with 13 bases between. The CDR3 runs to 16 residues. From germline, CDR1 is MNHEY and CDR2 SMNVEV (reference sequence). The CDR3 DNA is TGTGCCAGCAGTTCTTCCATCACGAGCTCCTACAATGAGCAGTTCTTC. Translating gives CASSSSITSSYNEQFF.

The chain employs TRBV28 and TRBJ1-2; no firm D call. Germline loops: CDR1 MDHEN, CDR2 SYDVKM. The CDR3 spans 15 residues. V shed 2 bases and J shed 4 bases, with 14 bases lying between them. The CDR3 spells CASSLGPGMSYGYTF. The CDR3 bases are TGTGCCAGCAGTTTAGGACCGGGGATGTCCTATGGCTACACCTTC.

The rearrangement joins TRBV30 to TRBJ1-1, with D hard to call. The V and J ends lost 2 bases and 1 base respectively, with 8 bases between them. The germline gives CDR1 GTSNPN, CDR2 SVGIG (reference sequence). CDR3 size: 13 residues. CDR3 amino acids: CAWSLGPNTEAFF. The CDR3 DNA sequence: TGTGCCTGGAGTTTAGGGCCGAACACTGAAGCTTTCTTT.

The chain is built from TRBV19 and TRBJ2-2; tentatively, D is TRBD2 (5 bases). Germline V gene data show CDR1 as LNHDA and CDR2 as SQIVND (reference sequence). This CDR3 comprises 14 residues. V dropped 7 bases and J dropped 4 bases, with 13 bases sitting between them. The CDR3 reads CASIASGGTGELFF. The CDR3, as DNA: TGTGCCAGTATAGCGTCCGGTGGCACCGGGGAGCTGTTTTTT. Looking up the rest from reference TRBV19 and TRBJ2-2 gives the full variable domain: DGGITQSPKYLFRKEGQNVTLSCEQNLNHDAMYWYRQDPGQGLRLIYYSQIVNDFQKGDIAEGYSVSREKKESFPLTVTSAQKNPTAFYLCASIASGGTGELFFGEGSRLTVL.

This chain connects TRBV28 to TRBJ2-3, with TRBD2 identical over 8 bases. This CDR3 region has 16 residues. The germline CDR1 and CDR2 sequences are MDHEN and SYDVKM. V was clipped by 3 bases and J by 5 bases; unmatched bases: 10. Here the CDR3 reads CASSFFFGGAGDTQYF. The CDR3 DNA follows: TGTGCCAGCAGTTTTTTTTTCGGGGGGGCCGGAGATACGCAGTATTTT.

The chain employs TRBV11-2 and TRBJ2-1, with a weak D call TRBD2 (6 bases). V gave up 1 base and J gave up 1 base, with 14 bases separating them. Germline CDR1 SGHAT, CDR2 FQNNGV. This CDR3 comprises 17 residues. This chain's CDR3 is CASSLGYGGGSYNEQFF. CDR3 in DNA: TGTGCCAGCAGCTTAGGGTACGGGGGAGGTTCCTACAATGAGCAGTTCTTC.

The sample holds a few counts of this clone. This chain uses TRBV28 with TRBJ2-3; perhaps D is TRBD1 or TRBD2 (6 bases each). The germline V and J ends were trimmed by 1 base and 5 bases, with 16 bases remaining between them. Germline assignment: CDR1 MDHEN and CDR2 SYDVKM. This CDR3 has 16 amino acids. This CDR3 reads CASSLLGGLFRDTQYF. In nucleotides, the CDR3 is TGTGCCAGCAGTTTATTAGGGGGGCTCTTTCGAGATACGCAGTATTTT. The variable domain in full, with the rest retrieved from reference TRBV28 and TRBJ2-3, is DVKVTQSSRYLVKRTGEKVFLECVQDMDHENMFWYRQDPGLGLRLIYFSYDVKMKEKGDIPEGYSVSREKKERFSLILESASTNQTSMYLCASSLLGGLFRDTQYFGPGTRLTVL.

This clone was counted between two and nine times. The V call is TRBV6-5, the J call TRBJ2-5; D tentatively fits TRBD1 or TRBD2 (6 bases each). V was pared by 2 bases and J by 2 bases, with 9 bases between. The CDR3 runs 14 residues. From germline, CDR1 is MNHEY and CDR2 SVGAGI. As DNA, the CDR3 is TGTGCCAGCAGTTACGGGGGGCAACAAGAGACCCAGTACTTC. It yields the protein CASSYGGQQETQYF.

The chain has TRBV29-1 and TRBJ2-2; 9 bases line up with TRBD1. This CDR3 comprises 16 residues. The J segment lost 3 bases and the V segment lost 3 bases, leaving 8 bases of the junction unmatched. Germline loops: CDR1 SQVTM, CDR2 ANQGSEA. The CDR3 DNA follows: TGCAGCGTTGAGGGGTTGGGGACAGGGTACACCGGGGAGCTGTTTTTT. It encodes CSVEGLGTGYTGELFF.